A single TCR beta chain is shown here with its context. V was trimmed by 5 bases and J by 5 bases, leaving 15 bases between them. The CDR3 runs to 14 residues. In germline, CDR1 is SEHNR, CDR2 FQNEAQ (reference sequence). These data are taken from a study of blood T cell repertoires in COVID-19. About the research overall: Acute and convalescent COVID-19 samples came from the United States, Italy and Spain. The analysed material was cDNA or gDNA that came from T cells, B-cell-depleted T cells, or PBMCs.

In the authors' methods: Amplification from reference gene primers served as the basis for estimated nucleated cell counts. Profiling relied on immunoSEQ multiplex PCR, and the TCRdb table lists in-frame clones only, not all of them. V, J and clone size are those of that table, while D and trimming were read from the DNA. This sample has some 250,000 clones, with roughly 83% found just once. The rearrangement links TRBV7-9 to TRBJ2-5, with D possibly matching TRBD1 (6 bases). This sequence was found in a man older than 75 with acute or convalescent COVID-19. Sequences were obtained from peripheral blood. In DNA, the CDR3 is TGTGCCAGCAGCGAGACAGGTCAGGGGGAGACCCAGTACTTC. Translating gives CASSETGQGETQYF.